Listed below are T cell receptor beta chains from one sample, sequenced in a study of cytomegalovirus exposure and HLA in healthy donors. Sequenced by immunoSEQ multiplex PCR; TCRdb stores in-frame clones only, minus some. Here the sample spans about 35,000 clones, less than 85% being singletons. Sequenced sample: PBMCs. All receptors come from a male donor in good health and CMV-seronegative. Each CDR3 is given with its conserved first and last residue. D genes are given only for firm matches. Rows may omit the clone size; those that give it use once, few, many or a size class.

d_call | j_call | clone_size | v_call | cdr3_aa | cdr3_nt
TRBD2 | TRBJ2-6 | once | TRBV5-1 | CASSPHLRTSGREAGANVLTF | TGCGCCAGCAGCCCCCATCTCCGGACTAGCGGGAGGGAGGCGGGGGCCAACGTCCTGACTTTC
TRBD1 | TRBJ2-7 | . | TRBV5-8 | CASSRQGIYEQYF | TGTGCCAGCAGCCGACAGGGGATCTACGAGCAGTACTTC
. | TRBJ1-6 | . | TRBV7-9 | CASSPRQNYSYNSPLHF | TGTGCCAGCAGCCCGAGGCAAAATTACTCCTATAATTCACCCCTCCACTTT
. | TRBJ2-1 | . | TRBV11-3 | CASSLFGQASYNEQFF | TGTGCCAGCAGCTTATTTGGCCAGGCGTCCTACAATGAGCAGTTCTTC
. | TRBJ2-1 | . | TRBV9 | CASSTRDQSYNEQFF | TGTGCCAGCAGCACGCGGGACCAGTCCTACAATGAGCAGTTCTTC
. | TRBJ2-7 | . | TRBV2 | CASSDTGPAYEQYF | TGTGCCAGCAGTGATACTGGGCCTGCCTACGAGCAGTACTTC
TRBD2 | TRBJ2-2 | . | TRBV28 | CASSIGGTRNTGELFF | TGTGCCAGCAGCATCGGGGGGACTAGGAACACCGGGGAGCTGTTTTTT
TRBD2 | TRBJ2-3 | . | TRBV5-1 | CASSLDEGGPTDTQYF | TGCGCCAGCAGCTTGGATGAGGGAGGGCCGACAGATACGCAGTATTTT
TRBD2 | TRBJ2-3 | . | TRBV28 | CASSSIPALAGENPDTQYF | TGTGCCAGCAGTTCAATCCCGGCTCTAGCGGGAGAGAACCCAGATACGCAGTATTTT
TRBD2 | TRBJ2-5 | few | TRBV27 | CASSLWRGAAETQYF | TGTGCCAGCAGTTTATGGCGGGGGGCAGCAGAGACCCAGTACTTC
. | TRBJ2-4 | . | TRBV7-9 | CASSFAQGWAKNIQYF | TGTGCCAGCAGCTTTGCGCAGGGATGGGCCAAAAACATTCAGTACTTC
. | TRBJ1-1 | . | TRBV4-1 | CASSQSDGGRGEAFF | TGCGCCAGCAGCCAGTCCGACGGGGGGAGGGGTGAAGCTTTCTTT
TRBD2 | TRBJ2-7 | few | TRBV7-2 | CASRKVGGRSYEQYF | TGTGCCAGCCGAAAAGTAGGCGGGAGGTCCTACGAGCAGTACTTC
. | TRBJ2-7 | . | TRBV19 | CASRASSSYEQYF | TGTGCCAGTAGGGCTAGCAGCTCCTACGAGCAGTACTTC
. | TRBJ2-7 | . | TRBV7-8 | CASSLGDDGIYEQYF | TGTGCCAGCAGCTTGGGTGACGACGGGATATACGAGCAGTACTTC
. | TRBJ1-1 | . | TRBV19 | CASSIVSIATEAFF | TGTGCCAGTAGTATAGTATCTATCGCCACTGAAGCTTTCTTT
TRBD2 | TRBJ2-5 | . | TRBV5-1 | CASSLTSGGQETQYF | TGCGCCAGCAGCTTGACTAGCGGAGGGCAAGAGACCCAGTACTTC
. | TRBJ1-6 | . | TRBV28 | CASSFSGTDISPLHF | TGTGCCAGCAGTTTCAGCGGGACGGACATCTCACCCCTCCACTTT
. | TRBJ1-1 | . | TRBV4-2 | CASSQEANTEAFF | TGTGCCAGCAGCCAAGAGGCGAACACTGAAGCTTTCTTT
TRBD2 | TRBJ2-1 | . | TRBV7-9 | CASGTSGSYEQFF | TGTGCCAGTGGGACTAGCGGGAGCTATGAGCAGTTCTTC